This T cell receptor beta chain came from a study of cytomegalovirus exposure and HLA in healthy donors. General study results and limits: Whilst most TCR sequences proved rare, a subset of public TCRs occurred across many donors.

This CDR3 is built from 17 residues. The J segment lost 5 bases and the V segment lost 5 bases, leaving 14 bases of the junction unmatched. Germline CDR1 reads SNHLY; CDR2 reads FYNNEI. As regards this clone: Its target is unknown.

TCRdb keeps only in-frame clones here, not all; method: immunoSEQ multiplex PCR. The repertoire holds roughly 120,000 clones, with more than 75% as singletons. The genes are TRBV2 and TRBJ2-1, with 8 bases lining up with TRBD2. The sample was PBMCs. The sequence derives from a man between 18 and 35 years old in good health and CMV-seronegative. This CDR3 is CASSPYLARGGNNEQFF. The CDR3 bases are TGTGCCAGCAGTCCATACCTAGCTCGGGGGGGGAACAATGAGCAGTTCTTC.